This paragraph reports one T cell receptor beta chain. These data come from a study of blood T cell repertoires in COVID-19. Study-level information: Sample material is recorded as cDNA or gDNA derived from T cells, B-cell-depleted T cells, or PBMCs.

V was shortened by 3 bases and J by 1 base, with 12 bases between the two germline ends. The germline CDR1 and CDR2 sequences are SNHLY and FYNNEI. The CDR3 sequence is 15 residues long. Per the authors' pipeline: Amplification with reference gene primers provided the estimates of nucleated cell counts. Using immunoSEQ multiplex PCR, the repertoire was profiled, and TCRdb retains in-frame clones only, with some absent. V and J calls and clone size are those listed in that table; D and trimming were worked out from the DNA. The repertoire holds 250,000 to 350,000 clones, more than 80% seen once, with around 5.8% in the top ten.

The source is a woman in her 50s with COVID-19, enrolled during active disease. Sequencing was carried out using peripheral blood. The chain links TRBV2 to TRBJ1-1, with D uncertain. CDR3 loop: CASSDTETENTEAFF. CDR3 sequence (DNA): TGTGCCAGCAGTGACACGGAGACTGAGAACACTGAAGCTTTCTTT.